This T cell receptor beta chain stems from a study of cytomegalovirus exposure and HLA in healthy donors. Points from the study as a whole: In an earlier analysis, about 87% or about 30%: the productive usage of most TCR beta V segments. Common viral pathogens were later found to be apparently linked to several of the most significant clusters. The study had only CMV serostatus as immune exposure information.

Primers included in the PCR were 60 Vbeta and 13 Jbeta primers. Only in-frame clones appear in the TCRdb table, and some are missing; sequencing was by immunoSEQ multiplex PCR. The sample includes around 80,000 clones, 74% of them seen just once. J was trimmed by 8 bases and V by 5 bases; bases with no gene match: 8. The V gene's germline CDR1 is SGHTA and CDR2 FQGNSA. The CDR3 is 13 amino acids. With regard to this clone: Its target is not known.

The chain combines TRBV7-2 with TRBJ1-2, with TRBD1 identical over 7 bases. The receptor was derived from a man between 40 and 49 years old in good health and CMV-seropositive. The sequencing sample was made of PBMCs. The CDR3 DNA reads TGTGCCAGCAGCGAGGACAGGTCGAGGGGCTACACCTTC. It encodes CASSEDRSRGYTF.